These T cell receptor beta chains were read from a single sample in a study of identical twins. TCRdb called the 5' RACE reads again in MiXCR, with one record for every CDR3 protein. This table holds 280,000 or so distinct CDR3 sequences, under 9.5% found once. A further study also used this sample, focusing on yellow fever vaccine responses in identical twins.

The specimen was memory (CD45RO+) T cells sorted from blood. Receptors originate from a woman between 18 and 29 years old in good health. The conserved cysteine and the conserved F or W are not part of the CDR3 here. The D gene is left open where the match is weak. Expanded clones are given a class, and other clones once, few, many or no size at all.

NA TRBD1 TRBJ2-6 TRBV18 ASSPDRGSDGANVLT
many NA TRBJ1-1 TRBV4-1 ASSLPHLNTEAF
few TRBD1 TRBJ2-7 TRBV20-1 SARPGQGVREQY
NA TRBD2 TRBJ2-1 TRBV9 ASSVTSGRSDEQF
NA TRBD2 TRBJ2-3 TRBV10-3 AIRSLAGRTDTQY
many TRBD2 TRBJ2-5 TRBV27 ASSPRTSRGETQY
NA TRBD2 TRBJ2-3 TRBV3-1 ASTQAAGGSSGTDTQY
NA NA TRBJ2-5 TRBV28 ASSLFREAGAAETQY
many NA TRBJ2-3 TRBV10-3 AISFGFRTDTQY
many NA TRBJ2-3 TRBV3-1 ASRAGRTQY
few NA TRBJ1-2 TRBV6-5 ASSYSSQGHGYT
many NA TRBJ2-1 TRBV5-1 ASSLVGFEQF
many TRBD2 TRBJ2-1 TRBV12-3/TRBV12-4 ASSLDLAGENEQF
many NA TRBJ2-1 TRBV7-8 ASSTQGRAGAEQF
NA NA TRBJ1-6 TRBV7-2 ASSPAPFSPLH
few TRBD2 TRBJ2-1 TRBV6-1 ASRPRLAGHDEQF
many TRBD1 TRBJ1-1 TRBV7-8 ASSFRDRDAEAF
few TRBD2 TRBJ2-3 TRBV20-1 SVKRGVDTQY
many NA TRBJ2-2 TRBV2 ASKTDSNTGELF
NA NA TRBJ2-3 TRBV5-1 ASNPDRRNTDTQY
few TRBD2 TRBJ2-5 TRBV20-1 SAILPLAGVQETQY
many NA TRBJ2-3 TRBV5-6 ASSTPRTADTQY
NA TRBD1 TRBJ2-2 TRBV20-1 SANYPGQGNTGELF
few TRBD2 TRBJ2-1 TRBV7-9 ASSKRSGQRTYNEQF
many NA TRBJ2-2 TRBV5-1 ASHNEGFGELF
few TRBD2 TRBJ2-1 TRBV7-2 ASSLEIVAGGNEQF
NA NA TRBJ1-1 TRBV7-9 ASSLWGGGRNTEAF
many NA TRBJ1-6 TRBV7-2 ASSLRSENSPLH
many NA TRBJ1-5 TRBV7-8 ASSLVAASNQPQH
few TRBD1 TRBJ2-2 TRBV27 ASLRTGGITGELF
many NA TRBJ1-6 TRBV2 ASRERWDSPLH
few NA TRBJ2-5 TRBV7-9 ASSLRQLNLYQETQY
many TRBD2 TRBJ2-1 TRBV25-1 ASSPGTSGAGEQF
many NA TRBJ2-2 TRBV5-1 ASSSQGFRAPGELF
few NA TRBJ1-6 TRBV27 ASSGQNNSPLH
NA TRBD1 TRBJ2-1 TRBV5-1 ASSLLGGQGFGEQF
few TRBD2 TRBJ2-5 TRBV11-2 ASSVRRGVQETQY
many NA TRBJ2-1 TRBV9 ASSVGVGHYNEQF
NA NA TRBJ1-1 TRBV2 ASSFDPPGAF
many NA TRBJ2-7 TRBV6-1 ASTDLRTYPYEQY
many NA TRBJ2-3 TRBV4-1 ASSQEAPPLQGRTDTQY
few NA TRBJ1-2 TRBV11-2 ASSLEDYGYT
NA NA TRBJ2-3 TRBV4-1 ASSQDAPRERPNTDTQY
NA TRBD1 TRBJ2-3 TRBV7-9 ASSLTTGSGDTQY
many NA TRBJ1-5 TRBV12-3/TRBV12-4 ASSPSFGVRNQPQH
many NA TRBJ1-1 TRBV7-2 ASSITRLKSEAF
many TRBD1 TRBJ2-1 TRBV4-1 ASSLDPPGQVYNEQF
few TRBD1 TRBJ2-6 TRBV27 ASSLGQGGLSGANVLT
few TRBD2 TRBJ2-3 TRBV14 ASSLKTSGRIVTQY
many TRBD2 TRBJ2-1 TRBV20-1 SARDPLAGLVEEQF
many TRBD1 TRBJ2-1 TRBV15 ATSDRGLHNEQF
NA TRBD1 TRBJ1-1 TRBV7-2 ASSLQGAATEAF
few NA TRBJ2-3 TRBV24-1 ATSDGWGRGTDTQY
few TRBD1 TRBJ1-1 TRBV12-3/TRBV12-4 ASSLALGQPLNTEAF
many NA TRBJ1-1 TRBV6-1 ASSTLMWVLTEAF